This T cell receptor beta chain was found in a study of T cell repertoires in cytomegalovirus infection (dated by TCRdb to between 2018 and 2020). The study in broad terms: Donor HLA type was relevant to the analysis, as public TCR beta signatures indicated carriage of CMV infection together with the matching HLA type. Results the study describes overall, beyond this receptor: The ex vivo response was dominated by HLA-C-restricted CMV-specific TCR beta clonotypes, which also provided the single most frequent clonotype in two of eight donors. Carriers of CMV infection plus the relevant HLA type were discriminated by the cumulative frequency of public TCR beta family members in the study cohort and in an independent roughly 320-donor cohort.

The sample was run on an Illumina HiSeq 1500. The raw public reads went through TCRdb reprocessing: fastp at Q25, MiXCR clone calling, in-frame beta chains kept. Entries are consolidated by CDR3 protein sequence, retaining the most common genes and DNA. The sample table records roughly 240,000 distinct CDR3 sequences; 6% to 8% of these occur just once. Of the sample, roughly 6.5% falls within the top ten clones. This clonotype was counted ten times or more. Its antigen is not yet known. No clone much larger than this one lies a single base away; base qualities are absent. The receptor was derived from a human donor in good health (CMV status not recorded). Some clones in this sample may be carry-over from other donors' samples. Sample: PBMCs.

The nucleotides are TGTGCCAGCTGTATGAGCAATCAGCCCCAGCATTTT. This codes for CASCMSNQPQHF. In this chain, TRBV12-3 or TRBV12-4 is recombined with TRBJ1-5; the D gene remains uncertain. V is cut by 8 bases and J by 1 base, and the space between the germline ends is 6 bases. Reading from cysteine to phenylalanine, the CDR3 counts 12 amino acids. Left in the record is the CDR3 DNA by itself, 36 bases read in frame from the first base.